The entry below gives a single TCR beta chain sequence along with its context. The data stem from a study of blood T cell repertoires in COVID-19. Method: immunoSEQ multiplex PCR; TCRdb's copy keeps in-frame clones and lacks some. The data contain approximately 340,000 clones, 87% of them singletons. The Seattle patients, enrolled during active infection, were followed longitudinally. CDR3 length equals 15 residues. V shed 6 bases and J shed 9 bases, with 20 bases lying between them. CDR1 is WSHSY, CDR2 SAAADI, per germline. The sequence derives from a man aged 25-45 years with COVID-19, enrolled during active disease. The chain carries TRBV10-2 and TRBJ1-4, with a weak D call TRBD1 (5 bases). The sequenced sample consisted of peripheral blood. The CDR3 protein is CASRSSGGEGKKLFF. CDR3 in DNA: TGCGCCAGCAGGTCCTCGGGGGGGGAAGGGAAAAAACTGTTTTTT.